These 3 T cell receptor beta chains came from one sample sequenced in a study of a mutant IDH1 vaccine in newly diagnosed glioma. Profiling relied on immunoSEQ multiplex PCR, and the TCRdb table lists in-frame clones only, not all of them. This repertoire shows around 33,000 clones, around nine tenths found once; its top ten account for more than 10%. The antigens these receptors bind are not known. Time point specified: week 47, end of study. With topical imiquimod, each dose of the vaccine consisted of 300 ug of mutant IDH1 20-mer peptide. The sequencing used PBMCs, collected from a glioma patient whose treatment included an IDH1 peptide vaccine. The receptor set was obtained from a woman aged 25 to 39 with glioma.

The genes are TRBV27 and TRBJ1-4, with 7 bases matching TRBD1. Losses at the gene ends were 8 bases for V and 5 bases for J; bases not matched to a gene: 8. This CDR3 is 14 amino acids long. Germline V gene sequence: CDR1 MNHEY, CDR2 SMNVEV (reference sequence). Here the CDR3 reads CASSGRGQNEKLFF. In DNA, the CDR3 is TGTGCCAGCTCGGGCCGGGGACAGAATGAAAAACTGTTTTTT.

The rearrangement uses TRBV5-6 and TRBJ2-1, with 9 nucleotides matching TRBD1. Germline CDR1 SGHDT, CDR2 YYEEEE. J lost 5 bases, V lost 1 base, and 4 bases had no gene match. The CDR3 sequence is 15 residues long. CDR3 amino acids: CASSLWDRANNEQFF. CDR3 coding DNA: TGTGCCAGCAGCTTGTGGGACAGGGCTAACAATGAGCAGTTCTTC.

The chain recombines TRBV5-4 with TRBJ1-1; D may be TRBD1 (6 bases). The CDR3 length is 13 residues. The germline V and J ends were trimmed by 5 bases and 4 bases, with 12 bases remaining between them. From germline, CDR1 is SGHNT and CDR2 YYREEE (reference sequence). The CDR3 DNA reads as TGTGCCAGCAGTAATGACAGGCCCACTGAAGCTTTCTTT. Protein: CASSNDRPTEAFF.